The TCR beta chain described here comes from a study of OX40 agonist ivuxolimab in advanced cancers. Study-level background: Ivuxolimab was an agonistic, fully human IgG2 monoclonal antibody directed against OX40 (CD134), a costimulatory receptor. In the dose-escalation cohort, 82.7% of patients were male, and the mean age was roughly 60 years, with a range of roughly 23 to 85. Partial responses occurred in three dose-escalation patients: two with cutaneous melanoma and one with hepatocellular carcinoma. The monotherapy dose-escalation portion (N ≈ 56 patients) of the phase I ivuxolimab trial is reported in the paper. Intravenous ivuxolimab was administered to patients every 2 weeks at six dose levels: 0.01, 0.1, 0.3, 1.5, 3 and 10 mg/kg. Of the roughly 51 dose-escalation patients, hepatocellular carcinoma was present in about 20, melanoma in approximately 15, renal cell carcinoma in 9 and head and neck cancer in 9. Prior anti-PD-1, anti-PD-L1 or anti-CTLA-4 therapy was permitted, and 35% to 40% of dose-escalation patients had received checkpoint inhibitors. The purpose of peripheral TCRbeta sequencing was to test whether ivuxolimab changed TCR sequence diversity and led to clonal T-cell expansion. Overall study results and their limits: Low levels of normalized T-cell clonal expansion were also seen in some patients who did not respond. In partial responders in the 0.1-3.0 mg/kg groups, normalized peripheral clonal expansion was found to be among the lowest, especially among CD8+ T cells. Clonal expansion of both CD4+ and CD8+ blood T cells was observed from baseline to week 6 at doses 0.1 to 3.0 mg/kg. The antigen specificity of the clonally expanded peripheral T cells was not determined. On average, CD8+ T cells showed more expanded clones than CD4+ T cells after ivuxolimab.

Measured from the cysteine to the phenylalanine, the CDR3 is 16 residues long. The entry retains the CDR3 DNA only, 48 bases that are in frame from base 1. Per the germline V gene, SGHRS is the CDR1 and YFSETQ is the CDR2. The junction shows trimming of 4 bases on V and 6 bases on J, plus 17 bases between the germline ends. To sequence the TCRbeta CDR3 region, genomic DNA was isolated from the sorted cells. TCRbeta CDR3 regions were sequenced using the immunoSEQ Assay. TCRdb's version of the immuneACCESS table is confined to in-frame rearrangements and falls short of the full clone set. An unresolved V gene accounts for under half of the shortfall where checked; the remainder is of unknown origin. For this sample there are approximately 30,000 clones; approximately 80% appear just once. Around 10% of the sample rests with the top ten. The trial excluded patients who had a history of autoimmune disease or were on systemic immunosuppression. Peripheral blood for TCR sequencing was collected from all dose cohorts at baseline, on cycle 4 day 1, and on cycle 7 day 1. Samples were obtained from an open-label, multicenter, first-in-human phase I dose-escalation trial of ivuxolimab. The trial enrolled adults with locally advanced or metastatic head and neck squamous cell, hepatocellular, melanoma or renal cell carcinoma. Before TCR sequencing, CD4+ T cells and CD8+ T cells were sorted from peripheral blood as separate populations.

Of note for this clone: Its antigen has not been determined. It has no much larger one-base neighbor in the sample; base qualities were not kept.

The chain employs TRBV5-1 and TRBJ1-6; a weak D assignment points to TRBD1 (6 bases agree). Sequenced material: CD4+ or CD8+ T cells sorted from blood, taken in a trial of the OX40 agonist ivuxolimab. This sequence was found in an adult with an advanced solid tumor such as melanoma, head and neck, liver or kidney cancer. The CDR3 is CASSNGWGALNSPLHF. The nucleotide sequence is TGCGCCAGCAGCAATGGGTGGGGGGCGCTTAATTCACCCCTCCACTTT.